This T cell receptor (beta chain) comes out of a study of PD-1 blockade in classical Hodgkin lymphoma (dated by TCRdb to the early 2020s). As for the study more broadly: To define a peripheral blood immune signature of response to PD-1 blockade in classical Hodgkin lymphoma, the study combined TCR beta sequencing with CyTOF.

On this clone: Its antigen remains unidentified. Per-nucleotide qualities are absent, and no much larger clonotype sits a single base away.

Broad study findings and their caveats: Newly diagnosed patients were reported to have lower baseline TCR diversity than healthy donors, and relapsed/refractory patients were reported to have lower baseline TCR diversity still. Only a single clinical trial cohort was studied, and what caused the repertoire differences, possibly disease activity or prior therapy, remained undefined.

This specimen's time point label, per the study, means: newly diagnosed, previously untreated cHL patient sample. Using a Miltenyi CD4+ T cell isolation kit, CD4+ T cells were purified from thawed PBMCs through magnetic negative selection. To serve as a comparison group for the relapsed/refractory trial patients, PBMCs were sequenced from patients with newly diagnosed, previously untreated classical Hodgkin lymphoma. After peripheral blood was drawn into 8 mL Vacutainer Cell Preparation Tubes, PBMCs were isolated by centrifugation and then cryopreserved. Purified CD4+ and CD8+ fractions were prepared only for cases where an additional PBMC sample was available. Magnetically labelled cells were removed on LS columns in a quadroMACS separator, and the flow-through was retained as the purified fraction. The Qiagen DNeasy kit was used to extract genomic DNA both from unsorted PBMCs and from the negatively selected CD4+ and CD8+ fractions. TCR beta CDR3 regions were subjected to amplification by immunoSEQ multiplex PCR with primers that anneal to V and J segments. A synthetic immune receptor repertoire was used to minimize amplification bias, and remaining bias was computationally removed after sequencing. The paper's processing steps were these. Custom Python scripts were used to quantify repertoire diversity as the Shannon entropy index. Unsorted, CD4+ and CD8+ repertoires were analyzed separately, except for combined analyses in which CD4+ and CD8+ sequences were merged in silico. TCRdb took this table from immuneACCESS and kept in-frame rearrangements with V and J called. Such tables lack part of the clones; where checked against another copy, unresolved V genes explain under half of the gap, and the rest is unexplained. From that table come the V and J calls and clone size; the DNA was used to work out D and trimming. The sample yields some 35,000 clones; 85% to 90% were counted once. 0.22% of the sample is taken by the ten largest.

Taken from cysteine to phenylalanine, the CDR3 has 15 residues. Solely the CDR3 DNA is kept, with 45 bases framed from the first base. CDR1 and CDR2 were assigned from the germline V gene (reference sequence) as SGHNT and YYREEE. Cut back by 0 bases and 2 bases, the V and J ends lie 8 bases apart. The rearrangement joined TRBV5-4 to TRBJ2-2; the D call could be TRBD1 or TRBD2, with each sharing 5 bases. This TCR was sampled from a human donor with classical Hodgkin lymphoma. Specimen: CD4+ T cells from blood. The DNA sequence is TGTGCCAGCAGCTTGGGGGACGGAAACACCGGGGAGCTGTTTTTT. Its coded protein is CASSLGDGNTGELFF.